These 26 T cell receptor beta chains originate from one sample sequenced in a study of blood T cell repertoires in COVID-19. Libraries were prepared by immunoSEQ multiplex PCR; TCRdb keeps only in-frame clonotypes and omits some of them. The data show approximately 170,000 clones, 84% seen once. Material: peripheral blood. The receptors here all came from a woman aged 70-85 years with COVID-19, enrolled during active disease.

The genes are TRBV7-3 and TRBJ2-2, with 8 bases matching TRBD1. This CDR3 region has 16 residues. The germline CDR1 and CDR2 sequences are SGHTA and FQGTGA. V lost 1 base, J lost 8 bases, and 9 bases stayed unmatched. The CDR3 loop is CASSLSRRDRGGELFF. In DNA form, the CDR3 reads TGTGCCAGCAGCTTAAGTAGGCGAGACAGGGGAGGGGAGCTGTTTTTT.

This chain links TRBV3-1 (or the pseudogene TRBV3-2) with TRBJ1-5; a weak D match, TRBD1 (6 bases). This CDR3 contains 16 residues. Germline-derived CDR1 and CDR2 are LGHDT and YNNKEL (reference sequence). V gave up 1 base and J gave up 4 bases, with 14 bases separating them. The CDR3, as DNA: TGTGCCAGCAGCCAAGGTCTTGGACAGACAAATCAGCCCCAGCATTTT. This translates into CASSQGLGQTNQPQHF.

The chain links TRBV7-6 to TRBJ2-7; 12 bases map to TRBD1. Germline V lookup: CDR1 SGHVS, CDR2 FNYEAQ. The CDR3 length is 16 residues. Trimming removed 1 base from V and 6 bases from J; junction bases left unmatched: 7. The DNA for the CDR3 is TGTGCCAGCAGCTTAGGCCCGGGACAGGGGGCGGGCGAGCAGTACTTC. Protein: CASSLGPGQGAGEQYF.

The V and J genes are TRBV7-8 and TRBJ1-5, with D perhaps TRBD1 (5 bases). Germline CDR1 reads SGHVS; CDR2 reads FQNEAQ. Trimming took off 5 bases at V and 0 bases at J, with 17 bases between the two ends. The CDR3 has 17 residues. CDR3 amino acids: CASSLNPQGYSNQPQHF. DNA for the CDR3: TGTGCCAGCAGCCTAAACCCTCAGGGATATAGCAATCAGCCCCAGCATTTT.

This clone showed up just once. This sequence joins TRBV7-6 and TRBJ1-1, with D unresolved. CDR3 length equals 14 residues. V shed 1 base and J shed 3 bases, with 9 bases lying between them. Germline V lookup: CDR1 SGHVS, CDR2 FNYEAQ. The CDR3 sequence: CASSLVGGDTEAFF. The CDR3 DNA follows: TGTGCCAGCAGCTTAGTAGGCGGAGACACTGAAGCTTTCTTT.

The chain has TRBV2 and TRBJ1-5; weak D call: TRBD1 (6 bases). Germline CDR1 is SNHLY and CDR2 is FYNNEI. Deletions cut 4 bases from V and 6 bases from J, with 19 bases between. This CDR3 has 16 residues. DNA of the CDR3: TGTGCCAGCAGTGTATCCGCGGGGGCTAGAACTCAGCCCCAGCATTTT. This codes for CASSVSAGARTQPQHF.

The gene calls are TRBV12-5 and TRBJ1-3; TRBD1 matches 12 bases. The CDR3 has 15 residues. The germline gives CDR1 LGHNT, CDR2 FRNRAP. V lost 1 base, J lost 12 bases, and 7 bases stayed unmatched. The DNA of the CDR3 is TGTGCTAGTGGTTTGGGATCGGGACAGGGGGCCATCATATATTTT. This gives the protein CASGLGSGQGAIIYF.

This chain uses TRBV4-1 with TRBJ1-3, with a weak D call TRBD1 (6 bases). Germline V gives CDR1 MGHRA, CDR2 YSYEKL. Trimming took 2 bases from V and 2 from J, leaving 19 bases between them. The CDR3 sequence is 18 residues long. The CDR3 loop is CASSQRFAGVGTGNTIYF. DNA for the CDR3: TGCGCCAGCAGCCAAAGATTCGCAGGGGTCGGGACTGGAAACACCATATATTTT.

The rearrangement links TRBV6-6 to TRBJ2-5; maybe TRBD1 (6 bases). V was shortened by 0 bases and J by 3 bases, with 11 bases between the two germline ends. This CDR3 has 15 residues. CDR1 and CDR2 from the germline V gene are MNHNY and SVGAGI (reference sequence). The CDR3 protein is CASSYSWTVKETQYF. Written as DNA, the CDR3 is TGTGCCAGCAGTTACTCTTGGACAGTTAAAGAGACCCAGTACTTC.

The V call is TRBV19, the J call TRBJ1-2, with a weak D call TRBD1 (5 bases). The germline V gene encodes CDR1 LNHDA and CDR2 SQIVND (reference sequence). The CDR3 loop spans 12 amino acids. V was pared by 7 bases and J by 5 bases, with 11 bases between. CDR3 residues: CASKGERYGYTF. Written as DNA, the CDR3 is TGTGCCAGTAAAGGGGAAAGGTATGGCTACACCTTC.

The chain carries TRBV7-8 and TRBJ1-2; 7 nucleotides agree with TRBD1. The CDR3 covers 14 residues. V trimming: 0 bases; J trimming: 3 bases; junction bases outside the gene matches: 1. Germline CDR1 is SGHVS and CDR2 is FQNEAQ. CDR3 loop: CASSLAQGDYGYTF. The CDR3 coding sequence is TGTGCCAGCAGCTTAGCCCAGGGGGACTATGGCTACACCTTC.

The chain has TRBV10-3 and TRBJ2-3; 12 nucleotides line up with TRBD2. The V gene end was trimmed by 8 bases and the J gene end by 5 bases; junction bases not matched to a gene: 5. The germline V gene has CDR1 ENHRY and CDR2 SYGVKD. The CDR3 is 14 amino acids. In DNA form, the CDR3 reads TGTGCCATCGCTAGCGGGGGGGCCGGAGATACGCAGTATTTT. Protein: CAIASGGAGDTQYF.

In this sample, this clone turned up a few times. The CDR3 nucleotides are TGTGCCAGCAGTTTAGGGACAGGGACTGGAAACACCATATATTTT. It yields the protein CASSLGTGTGNTIYF. The chain uses TRBV28 and TRBJ1-3, with 9 bases that match TRBD1. The ends lost 2 bases at V and 2 bases at J; junction bases unmatched: 1. Germline CDR1 MDHEN, CDR2 SYDVKM. The CDR3 runs to 15 residues.

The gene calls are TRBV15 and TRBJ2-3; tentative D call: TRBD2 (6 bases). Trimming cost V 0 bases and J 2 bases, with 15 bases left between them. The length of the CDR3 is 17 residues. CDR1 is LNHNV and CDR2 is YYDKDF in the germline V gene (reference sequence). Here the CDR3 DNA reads TGTGCCACCAGCAGAGATACGGGGACTGGAAACACAGATACGCAGTATTTT. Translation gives CATSRDTGTGNTDTQYF.

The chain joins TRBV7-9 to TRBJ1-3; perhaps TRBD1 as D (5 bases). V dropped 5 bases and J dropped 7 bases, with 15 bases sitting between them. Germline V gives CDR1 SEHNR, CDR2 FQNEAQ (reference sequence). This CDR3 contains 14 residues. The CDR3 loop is CASSPGLPGNTIYF. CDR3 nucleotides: TGTGCCAGCAGCCCGGGACTCCCCGGCAACACCATATATTTT.

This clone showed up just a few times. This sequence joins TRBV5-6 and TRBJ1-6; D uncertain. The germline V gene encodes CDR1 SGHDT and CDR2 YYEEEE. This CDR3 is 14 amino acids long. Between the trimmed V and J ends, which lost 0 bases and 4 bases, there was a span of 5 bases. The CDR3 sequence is CASSLAQYNSPLHF. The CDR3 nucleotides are TGTGCCAGCAGCTTGGCACAGTATAATTCACCCCTCCACTTT.

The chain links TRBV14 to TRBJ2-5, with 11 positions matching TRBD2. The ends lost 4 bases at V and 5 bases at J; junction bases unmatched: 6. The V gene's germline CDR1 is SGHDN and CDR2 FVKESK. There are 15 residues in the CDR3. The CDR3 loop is CASSRSGGAGETQYF. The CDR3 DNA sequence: TGTGCCAGCAGCCGTAGCGGGGGGGCCGGGGAGACCCAGTACTTC.

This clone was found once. CDR3 nucleotides: TGTGCCAGGAAAGGGGGACCTTCTGGAAACACCATATATTTT. Translated, it gives CARKGGPSGNTIYF. The V gene is TRBV24-1, the J gene TRBJ1-3; D might be TRBD1 (6 bases). The length of the CDR3 is 14 residues. With 11 bases removed from V and 1 base from J, the gap between germline ends came to 14 bases. Germline lookup yields CDR1 KGHDR and CDR2 SFDVKD.

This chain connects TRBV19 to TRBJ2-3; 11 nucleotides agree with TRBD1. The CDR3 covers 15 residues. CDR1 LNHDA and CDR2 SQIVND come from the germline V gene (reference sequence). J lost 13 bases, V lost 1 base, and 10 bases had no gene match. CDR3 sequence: CASSIVGRDRGVKYF. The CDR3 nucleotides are TGTGCCAGTAGTATAGTAGGCCGGGACAGGGGGGTGAAGTATTTT.

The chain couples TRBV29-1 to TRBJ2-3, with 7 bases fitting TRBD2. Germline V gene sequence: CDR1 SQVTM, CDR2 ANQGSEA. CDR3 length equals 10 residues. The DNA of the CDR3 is TGCAGTGGGAGGGCAGATACGCAGTATTTT. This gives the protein CSGRADTQYF.

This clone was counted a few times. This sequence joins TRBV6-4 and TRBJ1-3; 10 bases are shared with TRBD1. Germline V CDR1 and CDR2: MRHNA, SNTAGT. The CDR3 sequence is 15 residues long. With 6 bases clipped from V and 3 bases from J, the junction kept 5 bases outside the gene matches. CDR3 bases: TGTGCCAGCAGCCGGGACAGGGGTGGTGGAAACACCATATATTTT. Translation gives CASSRDRGGGNTIYF.

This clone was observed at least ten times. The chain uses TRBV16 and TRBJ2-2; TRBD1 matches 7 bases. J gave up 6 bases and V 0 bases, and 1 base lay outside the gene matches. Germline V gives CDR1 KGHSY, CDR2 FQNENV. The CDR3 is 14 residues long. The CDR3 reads CASSQSTGPGELFF. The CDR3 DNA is TGTGCCAGCAGCCAATCGACAGGGCCCGGGGAGCTGTTTTTT.

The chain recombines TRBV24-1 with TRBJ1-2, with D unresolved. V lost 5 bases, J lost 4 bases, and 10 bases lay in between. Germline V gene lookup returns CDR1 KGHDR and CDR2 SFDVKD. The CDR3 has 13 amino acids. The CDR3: CATSGAGFYGYTF. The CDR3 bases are TGTGCCACCAGTGGGGCGGGGTTCTATGGCTACACCTTC.

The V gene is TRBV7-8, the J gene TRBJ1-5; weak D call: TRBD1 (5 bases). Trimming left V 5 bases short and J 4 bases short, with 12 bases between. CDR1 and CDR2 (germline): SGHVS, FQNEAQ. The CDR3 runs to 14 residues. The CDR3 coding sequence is TGTGCCAGCAGCCCCCCTGGGGGGAATCAGCCCCAGCATTTT. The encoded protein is CASSPPGGNQPQHF.

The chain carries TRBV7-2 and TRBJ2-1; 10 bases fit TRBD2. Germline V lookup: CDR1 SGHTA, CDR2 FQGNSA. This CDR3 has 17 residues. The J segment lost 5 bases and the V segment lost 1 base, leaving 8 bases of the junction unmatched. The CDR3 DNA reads TGTGCCAGCAGCTTAGAAAAAGGTAGCGGGGGGCACAATGAGCAGTTCTTC. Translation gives CASSLEKGSGGHNEQFF.

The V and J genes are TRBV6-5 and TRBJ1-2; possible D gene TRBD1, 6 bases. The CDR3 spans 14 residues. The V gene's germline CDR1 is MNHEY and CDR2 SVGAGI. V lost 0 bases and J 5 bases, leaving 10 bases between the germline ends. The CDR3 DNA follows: TGTGCCAGCAGTTACTCAACAGGGTTGTATGGCTACACCTTC. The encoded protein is CASSYSTGLYGYTF.